The rows below give T cell receptor beta chains drawn from one sample of a study of blood T cells in healthy people across ages. TCRdb itself ran the 5' RACE reads through MiXCR, one entry per CDR3 protein. The sample carries some 1,500,000 distinct CDR3 sequences, approximately 39% recorded once. The sequenced material came from blood. The receptors shown here come from a woman aged 18-29 years in good health. Both conserved end residues are part of each CDR3. The D gene is left open where the match is weak. Size is stated for part of the rows, as once, few or many counts, or as a class when the clone is expanded.

v_gene	j_gene	abundance	d_gene	CDR3nt	CDR3aa
TRBV27	TRBJ1-2	-	-	TGTGCCAGCAGTAGCGCCGGGCCCAGAGGAGGCTACACCTTC	CASSSAGPRGGYTF
TRBV11-2	TRBJ1-6	-	-	TGTGCCAGCAGCATAGACGTATCTTATTCACCCCTCCACTTT	CASSIDVSYSPLHF
TRBV3-1	TRBJ2-1	few	-	TGTGCCAGCAGCCAAGTGGTATCCTACAATGAGCAGTTCTTC	CASSQVVSYNEQFF
TRBV27	TRBJ2-1	-	-	TGTGCCAGCAGTTTCATGGGAAGGGGGGGTGAGCAGTTCTTC	CASSFMGRGGEQFF
TRBV12-3/TRBV12-4	TRBJ1-4	-	-	TGTGCCAGCAGCCCTAGGCTCCGGGTTGAAAAACTGTTTTTT	CASSPRLRVEKLFF
TRBV30	TRBJ1-2	-	-	TGTGCCTGGAAGGGGGTGACCGCCTCCTATGGCTACACCTTC	CAWKGVTASYGYTF
TRBV20-1	TRBJ1-4	-	TRBD1	TGCAGTGCTCTACCTGACAGGGGTGGTGAAAAACTGTTTTTT	CSALPDRGGEKLFF
TRBV4-1	TRBJ1-2	few	-	TGCGCCAGCAGCCAAGATCCGCGGGGGGCCGCCTATGGCTACACCTTC	CASSQDPRGAAYGYTF
TRBV10-3	TRBJ2-7	-	-	TGTGCCATCATGGAACAGAGGACATCCTACGAGCAGTACTTC	CAIMEQRTSYEQYF
TRBV7-2	TRBJ2-7	-	-	TGTGCCAGCGGGCAGGCCGCTAGCGAGCAGTACTTC	CASGQAASEQYF
TRBV29-1	TRBJ2-3	-	TRBD1	TGCAGCGTTGAAGGGGGACAGGTTTCCACAGATACGCAGTATTTT	CSVEGGQVSTDTQYF
TRBV7-9	TRBJ1-1	-	-	TGTGCCAGCGTCTTAAATCAGGGGGAAGCTTTCTTT	CASVLNQGEAFF
TRBV2	TRBJ1-2	few	-	TGTGCCACCAACAGGGATCGGGACTATGGCTACACCTTC	CATNRDRDYGYTF
TRBV5-6	TRBJ1-2	few	-	TGTGCCAGCAGCTTGGCCCTGGGGGCAAACTATGGCTACACCTTC	CASSLALGANYGYTF
TRBV12-5	TRBJ2-3	-	-	TGTGCTAGTGGTTTGGGGGACAACACAGATACGCAGTATTTT	CASGLGDNTDTQYF
TRBV7-9	TRBJ2-5	-	-	TGTGCCAGCAGCTTCAACACAGGAGGCCAAGAGACCCAGTACTTC	CASSFNTGGQETQYF
TRBV11-1	TRBJ2-5	few	TRBD2	TGTGCCAGCAGCTTCCTAGCGGGAGGGCAGAAGAATGAGCAGTACTTC	CASSFLAGGQKNEQYF
TRBV6-5	TRBJ1-1	few	-	TGTGCCAGCAGCGACAGACTTAGGGGGGCTTTCTTT	CASSDRLRGAFF
TRBV5-1	TRBJ2-5	few	TRBD2	TGCGCCAGCAGCTTCCAGCCTAGCGGGAATCAAGAGACCCAGTACTTC	CASSFQPSGNQETQYF
TRBV29-1	TRBJ2-3	-	-	TGCAGCGGTGCCCCGAGAATCACAGATACGCAGTATTTT	CSGAPRITDTQYF
TRBV12-5	TRBJ2-7	many	-	TGTGCTAGTGACTCGGGCGGCAACGAGCAGTACTTC	CASDSGGNEQYF
TRBV4-2	TRBJ2-4	many	TRBD2	TGTGCCAGCAGCCATGCTAGCGGGAGGGCGAACATTCAGTACTTC	CASSHASGRANIQYF
TRBV20-1	TRBJ2-3	-	-	TGCAGTGCTAGTAACCCCCAGGGGGGGGCCACAGATACGCAGTATTTT	CSASNPQGGATDTQYF
TRBV20-1	TRBJ2-2	-	-	TGCAGTGCTAGGCGGGGTCTCGGGGAGCTGTTTTTT	CSARRGLGELFF
TRBV25-1	TRBJ1-6	few	-	TGTGCCAGCAGTGCGGGTAGGGGGAATTCACCCCTCCACTTT	CASSAGRGNSPLHF
TRBV11-2	TRBJ2-1	-	-	TGTGCCAGCAGAGTTGGGTTATCGGGAAGTGAGCAGTTCTTC	CASRVGLSGSEQFF
TRBV6-6	TRBJ1-2	-	TRBD1	TGTGCCAGCAGTTACAAGAAACACCAGGGGGCACACACCTTC	CASSYKKHQGAHTF
TRBV5-1	TRBJ1-2	-	-	TGCGCCAGCAGCTTGGAGATAGGACCTTATGGCTACACCTTC	CASSLEIGPYGYTF
TRBV20-1	TRBJ1-5	-	TRBD1	TGCAGTGCTAGTCGGACAGGGGATCAGCCCCAGCATTTT	CSASRTGDQPQHF
TRBV20-1	TRBJ1-6	few	TRBD1	TGCAGTGCAACGGCAGGGGGCTCCTATAATTCACCCCTCCACTTT	CSATAGGSYNSPLHF
TRBV20-1	TRBJ2-1	few	-	TGCAGTGCTACCCGCCGACAGGCGTACAATGAGCAGTTCTTC	CSATRRQAYNEQFF
TRBV20-1	TRBJ2-7	-	TRBD1	TGCAGTGCTACCGGGGACAGGGTTTACGAGCAGTACTTC	CSATGDRVYEQYF